The 15 T cell receptor beta chains given below trace back to one sample, sequenced in a study of blood T cell repertoires in COVID-19. Profiling relied on immunoSEQ multiplex PCR, and the TCRdb table lists in-frame clones only, not all of them. Of under 80,000 clones in the sample, around 89% were seen once. Sequenced: peripheral blood. The receptors derive from a human donor in a cohort sampled during active COVID-19.

V is TRBV3-1 (or the pseudogene TRBV3-2) and J is TRBJ2-1, with 7 bases that match TRBD2. The germline gives CDR1 LGHDT, CDR2 YNNKEL (reference sequence). This CDR3 has 16 amino acids. J lost 2 bases, V lost 4 bases, and 8 bases had no gene match. The DNA for the CDR3 is TGTGCCAGCAGCCGGGCCCCGACTAGCACCTACAATGAGCAGTTCTTC. It translates to CASSRAPTSTYNEQFF.

The gene calls are TRBV5-1 and TRBJ2-7; 9 bases are a match to TRBD1. Germline CDR1 SGHRS, CDR2 YFSETQ. Trimming removed 5 bases from V and 2 bases from J; junction bases left unmatched: 14. The length of the CDR3 is 17 residues. The chain's CDR3 is CASRPTLQGAFTYEQYF. The DNA for the CDR3 is TGCGCCAGCAGGCCCACCTTACAGGGGGCTTTCACCTACGAGCAGTACTTC.

J is TRBJ2-3 and V is TRBV6-5, with TRBD2 matching 9 bases. Germline CDR1 reads MNHEY; CDR2 reads SVGAGI. The CDR3 runs to 15 residues. J was trimmed by 2 bases and V by 6 bases; bases with no gene match: 6. The CDR3 DNA is TGTGCCAGCAGGACGACTAGCGGACTCACAGATACGCAGTATTTT. It codes for CASRTTSGLTDTQYF.

This clone showed up just a few times. V gene TRBV7-9 combines with J gene TRBJ2-7; a possible D gene is TRBD2 (6 bases). The germline CDR1 and CDR2 sequences are SEHNR and FQNEAQ (reference sequence). The V and J ends lost 7 bases and 5 bases respectively, with 18 bases between them. This CDR3 contains 14 residues. Written as DNA, the CDR3 is TGTGCCAGCACCCCAGGAGGGAATTTCCACGAGCAGTACTTC. Translated, it gives CASTPGGNFHEQYF.

CDR3: CASSLTGWFETQYF. Here the CDR3 DNA reads TGTGCCAGCAGCTTGACAGGGTGGTTTGAGACCCAGTACTTC. The V gene is TRBV5-4, the J gene TRBJ2-5; perhaps TRBD1 as D (6 bases). V lost 1 base and J 5 bases, leaving 12 bases between the germline ends. This CDR3 contains 14 residues. Germline assignment: CDR1 SGHNT and CDR2 YYREEE (reference sequence).

V and J are TRBV6-6 and TRBJ2-1, with 9 bases that match TRBD2. J lost 6 bases, V lost 6 bases, and 9 bases had no gene match. Germline-derived CDR1 and CDR2 are MNHNY and SVGAGI (reference sequence). The CDR3 spans 15 residues. CDR3 in DNA: TGTGCCAGCAGCCGGCAGCGGGAGGCTTCCAATGAGCAGTTCTTC. Residues: CASSRQREASNEQFF.

This clone came up once. The gene calls are TRBV5-4 and TRBJ2-1; TRBD2 aligns across 8 bases. Per germline, CDR1 SGHNT and CDR2 YYREEE (reference sequence). The CDR3 is 16 residues long. V lost 4 bases to trimming and J lost 5 bases; unmatched junction nucleotides: 11. This chain's CDR3 is CASSRGGSGTHNEQFF. Written as DNA, the CDR3 is TGTGCCAGCAGCCGGGGGGGGAGCGGGACCCACAATGAGCAGTTCTTC.

Here the CDR3 DNA reads TGTGCCAGTAGTACCCTCGGGGGGGCGGAGCAGTTCTTC. It is translated as CASSTLGGAEQFF. V is TRBV19 and J is TRBJ2-1, with TRBD2 matching 8 bases. The germline V gene has CDR1 LNHDA and CDR2 SQIVND (reference sequence). This CDR3 comprises 13 residues. J lost 10 bases, V lost 4 bases, and 6 bases had no gene match.

The CDR3 nucleotides are TGTGCCAGCAGCAATCCCACACTAGCGGCAAACAATGAGCAGTTCTTC. This gives the protein CASSNPTLAANNEQFF. The chain recombines TRBV21-1 with TRBJ2-1; the table's D call, TRBD2, was not checked against the DNA. TRBV21-1 is flagged as a pseudogene. The CDR3 spans 16 residues.

The V and J genes are TRBV25-1 and TRBJ2-6, with D possibly TRBD2 on 5 matching bases. The germline CDR1 and CDR2 sequences are MGHDK and SYGVNS. V was cut by 1 base and J by 4 bases, with 11 bases left in between. The CDR3 has 16 amino acids. The CDR3 nucleotides are TGTGCCAGCAGTGAATGGGGAGTAACAGGGGCCAACGTCCTGACTTTC. Its protein product is CASSEWGVTGANVLTF.

The V gene is TRBV14, the J gene TRBJ2-3; TRBD2 is a possible D gene (5 bases). V dropped 4 bases and J dropped 5 bases, with 7 bases sitting between them. Per germline, CDR1 SGHDN and CDR2 FVKESK. The CDR3 has 12 amino acids. CDR3 sequence reads: CASSPGLDTQYF. The CDR3 coding sequence is TGTGCCAGCAGCCCGGGGTTAGATACGCAGTATTTT.

The rearrangement links TRBV3-1 (or the pseudogene TRBV3-2) to TRBJ1-3; D is unclear. Germline loops: CDR1 LGHDT, CDR2 YNNKEL (reference sequence). V lost 5 bases, J lost 0 bases, and 5 bases lay in between. CDR3 length equals 13 residues. Here the CDR3 reads CASSFNSGNTIYF. CDR3 coding DNA: TGTGCCAGCAGCTTCAACTCTGGAAACACCATATATTTT.

The chain has TRBV7-2 and TRBJ2-7, with D possibly TRBD1 on 5 matching bases. Germline CDR1 and CDR2: SGHTA and FQGNSA. The V end was cut by 5 bases, the J end by 0 bases, with 14 bases between. The length of the CDR3 is 15 residues. This chain's CDR3 is CASSPQGNPSYEQYF. The CDR3 DNA sequence: TGTGCCAGCAGCCCGCAGGGTAACCCCTCCTACGAGCAGTACTTC.

The genes are TRBV7-2 and TRBJ2-5; 10 bases agree with TRBD2. Germline V gives CDR1 SGHTA, CDR2 FQGNSA. With 5 bases clipped from V and 4 bases from J, the junction kept 7 bases outside the gene matches. This CDR3 comprises 15 residues. The DNA of the CDR3 is TGTGCCAGCAGCCCGAGCGGGAGGGCCCCAGAGACCCAGTACTTC. Translated: CASSPSGRAPETQYF. Based on the CDR3 plus reference TRBV7-2 and TRBJ2-5, the full variable domain is GAGVSQSPSNKVTEKGKDVELRCDPISGHTALYWYRQSLGQGLEFLIYFQGNSAPDKSGLPSDRFSAERTGGSVSTLTIQRTQQEDSAVYLCASSPSGRAPETQYFGPGTRLLVL.

The chain carries TRBV7-2 and TRBJ1-2; 7 bases match TRBD1. CDR1 SGHTA and CDR2 FQGNSA come from the germline V gene. V lost 5 bases and J lost 1; bases outside the gene matches: 13. The CDR3 length is 17 residues. The CDR3 sequence is CASSQAPGQAYNYGYTF. The CDR3 DNA is TGTGCCAGCAGCCAAGCCCCAGGACAGGCTTATAACTATGGCTACACCTTC.